These 29 T cell receptor beta chains were sequenced from one sample in a study of T cells expressing NK-cell markers. Following a re-call of the 5' RACE reads, TCRdb has one entry per CDR3 protein and lacks DNA. The record lists 450,000 to 600,000 distinct CDR3 sequences, of which the ten most abundant hold approximately 3.6%. The sequenced sample consisted of blood T cells: a sorted CD56 or NKG2C T cell subset, CD4+ or CD8+ T cells, or bulk PBMC T cells (not recorded which). The receptors derive from a man aged 18-30 years in good health.

This rearrangement joins TRBV6-1 to TRBJ1-2; TCRdb's D call, TRBD1, is unchecked because there is no DNA. The CDR3 is made up of 15 amino acids. Germline values: CDR1 MNHNS, CDR2 SASEGT. CDR3 sequence: CASSPDRGPSYGYTF.

The gene calls are TRBV29-1 and TRBJ1-2; TCRdb selects TRBD1, and the lack of DNA leaves this call unchecked. The CDR3 contains 12 residues. Germline V gene sequence: CDR1 SQVTM, CDR2 ANQGSEA. This chain's CDR3 is CSAEDRNYGYTF.

This sequence joins TRBV11-2 and TRBJ2-1; TCRdb lists TRBD1, though no DNA is available to test this call. The CDR3 consists of 14 residues. Germline V gives CDR1 SGHAT, CDR2 FQNNGV. This chain's CDR3 is CASSIYREHNEQFF.

The chain recombines TRBV12-3 or TRBV12-4 with TRBJ1-6. The length of the CDR3 is 14 residues. The CDR3 sequence: CASRGGSYNSPLHF.

The chain couples TRBV4-3 to TRBJ2-2; the TRBD2 assignment by TCRdb is unverifiable without DNA. Germline CDR1 reads LGHNA; CDR2 reads YSLEER. This CDR3 has 17 amino acids. Here the CDR3 reads CASSQDHSGGNTGELFF.

The J gene is TRBJ2-5, the V gene TRBV20-1. The CDR3 has 16 amino acids. In germline, CDR1 is DFQATT, CDR2 SNEGSKA (reference sequence). The CDR3 sequence is CSARTSRLALQETQYF.

The rearrangement uses TRBV6-5 and TRBJ1-2; checking the TCRdb D call of TRBD1 is not possible without DNA. CDR3 length equals 16 residues. Germline V gene sequence: CDR1 MNHEY, CDR2 SVGAGI. The CDR3 sequence is CASSLIPGQANYGYTF.

This chain joins TRBV10-3 and TRBJ1-2; TCRdb returns TRBD1, unconfirmable since there is no DNA. Germline CDR1 is ENHRY and CDR2 is SYGVKD. This CDR3 region has 13 residues. The CDR3 region is CAISVSGVDGYTF.

The J gene is TRBJ2-4, the V gene TRBV11-3; TCRdb designates TRBD2, a call that cannot be tested without DNA. There are 15 residues in the CDR3. Per germline, CDR1 SGHNT and CDR2 YENEEA. The CDR3 loop is CASSLPGRAKNIQYF.

This chain uses TRBV6-5 with TRBJ1-2. CDR3 length equals 14 residues. CDR1 is MNHEY, CDR2 SVGAGI, per germline. The CDR3 protein is CASSYSTSNYGYTF.

The V call is TRBV15, the J call TRBJ2-2; TCRdb selects TRBD1, and the lack of DNA leaves this call unchecked. From germline, CDR1 is LNHNV and CDR2 YYDKDF (reference sequence). This CDR3 comprises 17 residues. CDR3 loop: CATSRVGSTPSSGELFF.

The J gene is TRBJ2-2, the V gene TRBV7-7. Germline V CDR1 and CDR2: SSHAT, FNYEAQ (reference sequence). The CDR3 contains 13 residues. This chain's CDR3 is CASSFGVPGELFF.

The chain couples TRBV6-1 to TRBJ1-1. The germline V gene encodes CDR1 MNHNS and CDR2 SASEGT. This CDR3 has 14 amino acids. CDR3 protein: CASSTTRMNTEAFF.

V gene TRBV7-8 combines with J gene TRBJ2-3. Germline assignment: CDR1 SGHVS and CDR2 FQNEAQ. The CDR3 contains 12 residues. Here the CDR3 reads CASSLRVDTQYF.

The V call is TRBV3-1, the J call TRBJ2-1; TCRdb gives TRBD2 as the D gene, but with no DNA this cannot be confirmed. Germline CDR1 LGHDT, CDR2 YNNKEL (reference sequence). The CDR3 has 19 amino acids. This CDR3 is CASSPSPSAGRGRRNEQFF.

This sequence joins TRBV7-3 and TRBJ2-3; with no DNA, the TCRdb D assignment of TRBD2 cannot be verified. Germline lookup yields CDR1 SGHTA and CDR2 FQGTGA. CDR3 size: 18 residues. This CDR3 is CASSDRAPGTISTDTQYF.

The chain's CDR3 is CASSLDGQGGETQYF. The V gene is TRBV7-9, the J gene TRBJ2-5; TCRdb gives TRBD1 as the D gene, but with no DNA this cannot be confirmed. Germline loops: CDR1 SEHNR, CDR2 FQNEAQ (reference sequence). This CDR3 has 15 amino acids.

CDR3 sequence reads: CASSLAGTAIQETQYF. This sequence joins TRBV5-6 and TRBJ2-5; the TCRdb call, TRBD1, lacks DNA for checking. The CDR3 totals 16 residues. CDR1 and CDR2 (germline): SGHDT, YYEEEE. Variable domain in full (rest from reference TRBV5-6 and TRBJ2-5): DAGVTQSPTHLIKTRGQQVTLRCSPKSGHDTVSWYQQALGQGPQFIFQYYEEEERQRGNFPDRFSGHQFPNYSSELNVNALLLGDSALYLCASSLAGTAIQETQYFGPGTRLLVL.

V gene TRBV3-1 combines with J gene TRBJ2-1; TCRdb's D call, TRBD1, is unchecked because there is no DNA. The CDR3 sequence is 14 residues long. Germline assignment: CDR1 LGHDT and CDR2 YNNKEL (reference sequence). CDR3: CASSQDLPGDEQFF.

The chain employs TRBV7-9 and TRBJ2-1; TCRdb proposes TRBD1, but this gene call is untestable without DNA. The germline gives CDR1 SEHNR, CDR2 FQNEAQ (reference sequence). The CDR3 is made up of 16 amino acids. The CDR3 is CASSPATGPSYNEQFF.

The chain uses TRBV12-3 or TRBV12-4 and TRBJ2-1. This CDR3 contains 13 residues. The CDR3 region is CASSFSTNNEQFF.

The J gene is TRBJ2-1, the V gene TRBV12-3 or TRBV12-4; absent DNA, TCRdb's TRBD2 call cannot be checked. This CDR3 is 14 amino acids long. Here the CDR3 reads CASSSLAGFNEQFF.

V gene TRBV5-4 combines with J gene TRBJ2-3. Looked up from germline, CDR1 is SGHNT and CDR2 is YYREEE (reference sequence). This CDR3 is 13 amino acids long. CDR3 in amino acids: CASSSSSTDTQYF.

This chain joins TRBV6-2 or TRBV6-3 and TRBJ2-5; checking the TCRdb D call of TRBD1 is not possible without DNA. The CDR3 is 18 residues long. Germline-derived CDR1 and CDR2 are MNHEY and SVGEGT. Here the CDR3 reads CASSARFGDKEGSETQYF.

The chain employs TRBV4-1 and TRBJ1-3. This CDR3 has 16 residues. CDR1 and CDR2 (germline): MGHRA, YSYEKL. The CDR3 sequence: CASSQDQTWEPNTIYF.

V gene TRBV12-3 or TRBV12-4 combines with J gene TRBJ2-1; TCRdb's D gene call, TRBD2, goes unchecked for lack of DNA. The CDR3 runs to 15 residues. The CDR3 protein is CATSRGSGKYNEQFF.

The V call is TRBV20-1, the J call TRBJ2-2; there is no DNA to check the TCRdb D call of TRBD1. Germline values: CDR1 DFQATT, CDR2 SNEGSKA (reference sequence). This CDR3 has 17 residues. CDR3 sequence reads: CSARVIGRQGNTGELFF.

The rearrangement joins TRBV11-2 to TRBJ2-1; TCRdb's D call of TRBD2 is untestable without DNA. The CDR3 extends over 16 amino acids. CDR1 SGHAT and CDR2 FQNNGV come from the germline V gene. This CDR3 is CASSLGTGTGYNEQFF.

V usage is TRBV28 and J usage is TRBJ2-1; the TCRdb call, TRBD1, lacks DNA for checking. The CDR3 loop spans 16 amino acids. Germline lookup yields CDR1 MDHEN and CDR2 SYDVKM. The CDR3 spells CASRDTPLGAYNEQFF.